This T cell receptor beta chain was observed in a study of cytomegalovirus exposure and HLA in healthy donors. Looking at the study overall: Researchers found that about 84% of 350 to 500 genotyped donors fell within the Caucasian-associated ancestry cluster.

The germline V gene has CDR1 SGHTA and CDR2 FQGNSA. V gave up 5 bases and J gave up 8 bases; unmatched junction bases: 14. This CDR3 has 15 amino acids. To note about this clone: Antigen: not known.

Researchers ran the PCR with 60 Vbeta and 13 Jbeta primers. Method: immunoSEQ multiplex PCR; TCRdb's copy keeps in-frame clones and lacks some. The data hold 150,000 to 200,000 clones, with around four fifths observed a single time. Study results and limitations: Earlier analysis looked at TCR beta V segments, and most were productive about 87% or about 30% of the time. Most TCR sequences showed up rarely, but some public TCRs showed up in many donors.

The chain uses TRBV7-2 and TRBJ1-2, with TRBD1 identical over 7 bases. Material for sequencing was PBMCs. The TCR originated in a woman between 40 and 50 years old in good health and CMV-seronegative. The CDR3 is CASSPSPRQGWGYTF. In DNA, the CDR3 is TGTGCCAGCAGCCCGAGCCCAAGACAGGGCTGGGGCTACACCTTC.